This T cell receptor (beta chain) was obtained from a study of vaccination and CD4 T cells after COVID-19. In this sample, this clonotype turned up a few times. Its target is not known. Sample treatment: roughly ten-day PBMC culture with coronavirus spike peptide pools or control peptides (ViraFEST assay). Gathered ahead of the COVID-19 pandemic (2011-2018) were the CD4+ T cells of the unexposed donor. J gave up 0 bases and V 6 bases, and 7 bases lay outside the gene matches. Germline assignment: CDR1 WNHNN and CDR2 SYGVQD (reference sequence). This CDR3 has 15 amino acids. Sequencing of cultured CD4+ T cell DNA used the Oncomine TCR Beta short-read assay. Each CDR3 protein is one row after TCRdb ran MiXCR on the PCR reads. This table holds about 9,400 distinct CDR3 sequences, roughly 50% found once.

The chain has TRBV10-1 and TRBJ2-5; 7 bases match TRBD2. The receptor was derived from a human donor in good health. Specimen: CD4+ T cells from blood, cultured in vitro. The CDR3 loop is CASSDTLADQETQYF. The CDR3 region has the DNA TGCGCCAGCAGCGACACGCTAGCGGACCAAGAGACCCAGTACTTC.